The present entry profiles one T cell receptor (beta chain) with its context. The data were obtained in a study of cytomegalovirus exposure and HLA in healthy donors. The PCR employed 60 Vbeta primers together with 13 Jbeta primers. The data were produced by immunoSEQ multiplex PCR, yet TCRdb's version contains in-frame clones alone and is incomplete. The table shows around 140,000 clones, with roughly three quarters occurring only once. The CDR3 has 14 amino acids. The ends lost 7 bases at V and 6 bases at J; junction bases unmatched: 7. Germline V lookup: CDR1 LNHNV, CDR2 YYDKDF (reference sequence).

V is TRBV15 and J is TRBJ2-3; 10 bases are shared with TRBD2. This TCR derives from a female donor in good health and CMV-seronegative. The material sequenced was PBMCs. CDR3 in amino acids: CATNKAGGLDTQYF. Here the CDR3 DNA reads TGTGCCACCAACAAAGCGGGAGGGCTGGATACGCAGTATTTT.